A single sample is the source of the 25 T cell receptor beta chains below, sequenced in a study of T cell responses to AZD1222 COVID-19 vaccine (dated by TCRdb to about 2021). To prepare the library, the immunoSEQ multiplex PCR assay was applied. As stored in TCRdb, this immuneACCESS dataset retains in-frame rearrangements with V and J assigned. A fraction of the clones does not appear; measured against another copy, unresolved V genes explain less than half of the discrepancy, and the remainder lacks a known reason. In this sample the table shows 130,000 to 150,000 clones, approximately 90% of which occur a single time. The ten biggest clones cover 2.8% of the sample. According to the study, the label for this sample's time point signals: baseline before first vaccination. The sequencing used peripheral blood, collected on day 0 of AZD1222 vaccination. The receptor source for this set is an adult in good health.

This chain uses TRBV5-1 with TRBJ2-3; 7 bases are a match to TRBD2. Per the germline V gene, CDR1 is SGHRS and CDR2 is YFSETQ. The length of the CDR3 is 18 residues. Trimming removed 0 bases from V and 1 base from J; junction bases left unmatched: 11. The CDR3 here is CASSLGPQAGLGTDTQYF. The CDR3 DNA reads TGCGCCAGCAGCTTGGGTCCTCAAGCGGGGCTAGGCACAGATACGCAGTATTTT.

The chain recombines TRBV11-2 with TRBJ1-2, with no clear D. There are 12 residues in the CDR3. Trimming stripped 8 bases from V and 9 bases from J, with 16 bases between. Germline values: CDR1 SGHAT, CDR2 FQNNGV. CDR3 amino acids: CASAEDALRYTF. The DNA for the CDR3 is TGTGCCAGCGCTGAGGACGCCCTGCGCTACACCTTC. Filled out from reference TRBV11-2 and TRBJ1-2, the complete variable domain reads EAGVAQSPRYKIIEKRQSVAFWCNPISGHATLYWYQQILGQGPKLLIQFQNNGVVDDSQLPKDRFSAERLKGVDSTLKIQPAKLEDSAVYLCASAEDALRYTFGSGTRLTVV.

Worth noting for this clone: Its ends do not fully match the called genes, so a read error is possible. In DNA form, the CDR3 reads TGTGCCAGCAGCTACTCCGGACAGGGGGATACGCAGTATTTT. It yields the protein CASSYSGQGDTQYF. The V gene is TRBV6-5, the J gene TRBJ2-3; 9 nucleotides align to TRBD1. Germline CDR1 and CDR2: MNHEY and SVGAGI. This CDR3 spans 14 amino acids.

The chain carries TRBV10-2 and TRBJ2-5, with TRBD2 matching 8 bases. The trim removed 0 bases at V and 1 base at J, leaving 7 bases unmatched. Germline CDR1 reads WSHSY; CDR2 reads SAAADI. The CDR3 runs to 17 residues. CDR3 in amino acids: CASSESIGAGGQETQYF. The CDR3 DNA reads as TGCGCCAGCAGTGAGTCGATCGGGGCGGGGGGCCAAGAGACCCAGTACTTC.

This clone has a single count. This chain connects TRBV10-2 to TRBJ2-5; 8 bases line up with TRBD2. Trimming removed 7 bases from V and 6 bases from J; junction bases left unmatched: 10. Germline CDR1 is WSHSY and CDR2 is SAAADI. This CDR3 contains 14 residues. CDR3 DNA sequence: TGCGCCAGCAAGGGCGGGGGGACGCGGAAGACCCAGTACTTC. It specifies CASKGGGTRKTQYF.

This clone has more than one count but fewer than ten. V gene TRBV18 combines with J gene TRBJ2-5; D might be TRBD1 or TRBD2, each matching 5 bases. Deletions cut 0 bases from V and 7 bases from J, with 18 bases between. The CDR3 spans 16 residues. The germline V gene has CDR1 KGHSH and CDR2 LQKENI. CDR3 amino acids: CASSPPSLPERGTQYF. In nucleotides, the CDR3 is TGTGCCAGCTCACCACCTTCACTTCCCGAGAGGGGGACCCAGTACTTC.

This chain joins TRBV13 and TRBJ1-2; D remains unclear. V lost 0 bases to trimming and J lost 6 bases, with 14 bases between them. The CDR3 length is 15 residues. The germline CDR1 and CDR2 sequences are PRHDT and FYEKMQ (reference sequence). In DNA form, the CDR3 reads TGTGCCAGCAGCTTAGGACTAGCCAGTATCGATGGCTACACCTTC. The encoded protein is CASSLGLASIDGYTF.

This clone has just one count. In nucleotides, the CDR3 is TGTGCCTCGTCCTTGGGGGGAGGGCACAATGAGCAGTTCTTC. Translating gives CASSLGGGHNEQFF. The chain uses TRBV6-5 and TRBJ2-1; TRBD2 agrees at 7 bases. Per germline, CDR1 MNHEY and CDR2 SVGAGI. V dropped 11 bases and J dropped 5; count of bases not matched to a gene: 12. The CDR3 runs to 14 residues.

The chain combines TRBV24-1 with TRBJ2-1, with 13 bases that match TRBD2. Germline assignment: CDR1 KGHDR and CDR2 SFDVKD. The CDR3 covers 17 residues. V shed 5 bases and J 1 base; nucleotides not matched to a gene: 4. The chain's CDR3 is CATSGTSGSPSYNEQFF. CDR3 in DNA: TGTGCCACCAGTGGGACTAGCGGGAGCCCTTCCTACAATGAGCAGTTCTTC.

The J gene is TRBJ2-7, the V gene TRBV19; 9 bases align to TRBD2. This CDR3 has 13 residues. Germline V lookup: CDR1 LNHDA, CDR2 SQIVND (reference sequence). After removal of 10 bases from V and 1 base from J, the junction contained 5 bases not matched to a gene. CDR3 sequence reads: CATRTSESYEQYF. CDR3 bases: TGTGCCACTCGGACTAGCGAGTCCTACGAGCAGTACTTC.

The V call is TRBV29-1, the J call TRBJ2-3, with 8 positions matching TRBD2. J was trimmed by 1 base and V by 3 bases; bases with no gene match: 6. Germline-derived CDR1 and CDR2 are SQVTM and ANQGSEA. The length of the CDR3 is 15 residues. The CDR3 loop reads CSVDFSGVRTDTQYF. The CDR3 DNA reads TGCAGCGTTGACTTTAGCGGGGTCCGCACAGATACGCAGTATTTT.

The sample holds a few counts of this clone. The CDR3 DNA sequence: TGTGCCAGCAGCGAGGGACAGGGGTTTTACGAGCAGTACTTC. Amino acid sequence: CASSEGQGFYEQYF. This chain joins TRBV9 and TRBJ2-7; 10 nucleotides agree with TRBD1. Germline V CDR1 and CDR2: SGDLS, YYNGEE. This CDR3 contains 14 residues. Germline trimming cut 3 bases from V and 4 bases from J; bases unmatched to any gene: 4.

J is TRBJ2-7 and V is TRBV11-3; D is uncertain. Between the trimmed V and J ends, which lost 0 bases and 5 bases, there was a span of 17 bases. Germline V lookup: CDR1 SGHNT, CDR2 YENEEA. The CDR3 covers 16 residues. The CDR3 region is CASSLDREIYGDEQYF. CDR3 nucleotide sequence: TGTGCCAGCAGCTTAGATAGGGAAATTTACGGAGACGAGCAGTACTTC.

The chain couples TRBV7-8 to TRBJ2-1; weak D call: TRBD2 (5 bases). Germline loops: CDR1 SGHVS, CDR2 FQNEAQ. The CDR3 contains 14 residues. The germline V and J ends were trimmed by 3 bases and 4 bases, with 10 bases remaining between them. The CDR3 DNA sequence: TGTGCCAGCAGCTTGTGGGGAGATTACAATGAGCAGTTCTTC. Residues: CASSLWGDYNEQFF.

This clone showed up just once. The chain uses TRBV11-3 and TRBJ1-2; 7 bases line up with TRBD1. Trimming at V came to 5 bases and at J to 2 bases, leaving 8 bases not matched to a gene. CDR1 is SGHNT, CDR2 YENEEA, per germline. There are 15 residues in the CDR3. As DNA, the CDR3 is TGTGCCAGCAGCAAGAGGGGGACAGAAAACTATGGCTACACCTTC. Translating it yields CASSKRGTENYGYTF.

The CDR3 sequence: CAWRTGTANTGELFF. CDR3 nucleotides: TGTGCCTGGAGAACCGGGACAGCGAACACCGGGGAGCTGTTTTTT. The rearrangement links TRBV30 to TRBJ2-2, with 7 bases fitting TRBD1. The CDR3 loop spans 15 amino acids. V gave up 3 bases and J gave up 0 bases; unmatched junction bases: 4. Germline CDR1 reads GTSNPN; CDR2 reads SVGIG (reference sequence).

The J gene is TRBJ1-1, the V gene TRBV5-5; D not certain. V was shortened by 0 bases and J by 12 bases, with 15 bases between the two germline ends. Germline V gene data show CDR1 as SGHKS and CDR2 as YYEKEE (reference sequence). The CDR3 has 13 amino acids. CDR3 coding DNA: TGTGCCAGCAGCTTGGCCTATCGGCCAGCAACTTTCTTT. It specifies CASSLAYRPATFF.

This clone appeared a single time. The V and J genes are TRBV5-1 and TRBJ1-4; no firm D call. The V gene's germline CDR1 is SGHRS and CDR2 YFSETQ. Trimming took 3 bases from V and 7 from J, leaving 19 bases between them. The CDR3 totals 16 residues. CDR3 nucleotide sequence: TGCGCCAGCAGCTCCGCGGGTGACACCGCCCTTGAAAAACTGTTTTTT. It yields the protein CASSSAGDTALEKLFF.

CDR3 nucleotides: TGTGCCAGCAGTGCGTCTAGACTAGTAGGCCTCCGGGAGACCCAGTACTTC. Amino acids: CASSASRLVGLRETQYF. This sequence joins TRBV6-1 and TRBJ2-5; a possible D gene is TRBD2 (6 bases). Trimming left V 4 bases short and J 5 bases short, with 23 bases between. CDR1 MNHNS and CDR2 SASEGT come from the germline V gene. This CDR3 contains 17 residues.

The chain is built from TRBV5-8 and TRBJ2-4; TRBD2 matches at 8 bases. The V gene end was trimmed by 4 bases and the J gene end by 5 bases; junction bases not matched to a gene: 11. CDR1 is SGHTS and CDR2 is YDEGEE in the germline V gene. This CDR3 is 16 amino acids long. CDR3 amino acids: CASSRVVQAGENIQYF. The CDR3, as DNA: TGTGCCAGCAGCCGGGTGGTCCAAGCGGGGGAAAACATTCAGTACTTC.

The genes are TRBV27 and TRBJ1-2; a weak D match, TRBD1 (6 bases). Germline loops: CDR1 MNHEY, CDR2 SMNVEV (reference sequence). Trimming left V 1 base short and J 7 bases short, with 16 bases between. The CDR3 runs to 15 residues. CDR3 in DNA: TGTGCCAGCAGTTTATGGGGGGGCAGGGGCTCTGGCTACACCTTC. This sequence encodes CASSLWGGRGSGYTF.

CDR3 coding DNA: TGTGCCAGTCGAGGGCCCCTAGACTACGAGCAGTACTTC. Amino acid sequence: CASRGPLDYEQYF. The chain links TRBV12-3 or TRBV12-4 to TRBJ2-7, with a weak D call TRBD2 (5 bases). The CDR3 is made up of 13 amino acids. V was shortened by 9 bases and J by 3 bases, with 15 bases between the two germline ends.

The chain combines TRBV28 with TRBJ2-2; tentatively, D is TRBD1 (6 bases). Deletions cut 0 bases from V and 7 bases from J, with 12 bases between. Germline V lookup: CDR1 MDHEN, CDR2 SYDVKM. This CDR3 has 15 amino acids. CDR3 in DNA: TGTGCCAGCAGTTTATGGGGGGCCCGTGGCGGGGAGCTGTTTTTT. Amino acid sequence: CASSLWGARGGELFF.

V gene TRBV3-1 (or the pseudogene TRBV3-2) combines with J gene TRBJ2-4; TRBD2 agrees at 10 bases. The CDR3 spans 17 residues. Germline V gives CDR1 LGHDT, CDR2 YNNKEL (reference sequence). The trim removed 1 base at V and 0 bases at J, leaving 3 bases unmatched. CDR3 protein: CASSQATSGIAKNIQYF. The CDR3 DNA is TGTGCCAGCAGCCAAGCAACTAGCGGGATAGCCAAAAACATTCAGTACTTC.

This clone occurred once. The rearrangement uses TRBV19 and TRBJ2-1, with 10 bases identical to TRBD2. The ends lost 2 bases at V and 9 bases at J; junction bases unmatched: 7. Germline loops: CDR1 LNHDA, CDR2 SQIVND (reference sequence). The CDR3 is made up of 15 amino acids. CDR3 amino acids: CASSISLAGDSEQFF. DNA for the CDR3: TGTGCCAGTAGTATAAGCCTAGCGGGAGATAGTGAGCAGTTCTTC.